The clone carrying this T cell receptor beta chain showed up just a few times. Germline V CDR1 and CDR2: SGDLS, YYNGEE. CDR3 length: 13 amino acids. The V and J ends lost 0 bases and 7 bases respectively, with 10 bases between them. Described treatment: randomized to nivolumab then ipilimumab (arm A) or the reverse (arm B). None of the patients previously received DNA-damaging chemotherapy. The sample belongs to a study of sequential checkpoint blockade in melanoma. Profiled with immunoSEQ multiplex PCR; TCRdb holds only in-frame clones, not every one. The data contain approximately 20,000 clones, approximately 60% of them singletons.

The TCR sequence derives from a human donor with melanoma. The chain recombines TRBV9 with TRBJ1-1; D call uncertain. This sample comprised CD8+ T cells sorted from blood (inferred from file names), obtained from a patient given nivolumab and ipilimumab in sequence. CDR3 sequence reads: CASSVAEYLEAFF. In nucleotides, the CDR3 is TGTGCCAGCAGCGTAGCAGAATACCTTGAAGCTTTCTTT. Complete variable domain (other parts from reference TRBV9 and TRBJ1-1): DSGVTQTPKHLITATGQRVTLRCSPRSGDLSVYWYQQSLDQGLQFLIQYYNGEERAKGNILERFSAQQFPDLHSELNLSSLELGDSALYFCASSVAEYLEAFFGQGTRLTVV.